This TCR beta chain was sequenced for a study of T-cell reconstitution after alpha-beta-depleted transplantation in children. The CDR3 has 13 amino acids. Per the germline V gene, CDR1 is SQVTM and CDR2 is ANQGSEA. The V and J ends lost 4 bases and 7 bases respectively, with 14 bases between them. Unique molecular identifiers were used to barcode this TCRbeta library. TCRdb fed the PCR reads into MiXCR, producing one record per CDR3 protein. Of fewer than 750,000 distinct CDR3 sequences detected, 23% appear once; the ten largest clones hold 11% to 15%. Notes on the study in general: Recipient T cells and thymic progenitors that survived were the source of the high TCRbeta diversity seen at day 60 in some patients. The authors attributed T-cell counts and diversity one year after transplant mostly to newly produced T cells. Roughly two months post-transplant, alpha-beta T cells reportedly originated from several hundred graft clones that had expanded.

In the case of this clonotype: Its antigen is unknown.

The TCR sequence derives from a boy younger than two who had a stem cell transplant for acute myeloid leukemia, so the T cells may come from the graft donor. The chain employs TRBV29-1 and TRBJ2-1; possibly TRBD1 for D (5 bases). The sample was PBMCs, mostly from graft donor cells, taken 360 days after TCRalphabeta/CD19-depleted stem cell transplant. CDR3 coding DNA: TGCAGCGTTGGACAGAATAAGGATAATGAGCAGTTCTTC. Amino acids: CSVGQNKDNEQFF.